What follows describes a single T cell receptor beta chain. Profiling relied on immunoSEQ multiplex PCR, and the TCRdb table lists in-frame clones only, not all of them. The sample shows roughly 66,000 clones, approximately 80% of them seen only once. This entry comes from a study of OX40 agonist ivuxolimab in advanced cancers. Study-level information: Hepatocellular carcinoma, melanoma, renal cell or head and neck cancer occurred in dose-escalation patients. Three partial responders included one hepatocellular carcinoma patient and two cutaneous melanoma patients.

The starting material was CD4+ or CD8+ T cells sorted from blood, obtained in a trial of the OX40 agonist ivuxolimab. The sequence was collected from an adult with an advanced solid tumor such as melanoma, head and neck, liver or kidney cancer.

CDR3 region: CASSISGVETQYF. CDR3 sequence (DNA): TGTGCCAGTAGTATAAGCGGGGTGGAGACCCAGTACTTC. The V call is TRBV19, the J call TRBJ2-5, with 7 bases matching TRBD2. This CDR3 is 13 amino acids long. With 2 bases clipped from V and 5 bases from J, the junction kept 2 bases outside the gene matches. Germline V gives CDR1 LNHDA, CDR2 SQIVND (reference sequence).